Listed below are T cell receptor beta chains from one sample, sequenced in a study of blood T cell repertoires in COVID-19. Sequencing was performed with immunoSEQ multiplex PCR; in TCRdb, only in-frame clones are kept and a portion is missing. In the table there are about 130,000 clones, about 88% of which are singletons. Material for sequencing was peripheral blood. These receptors all come from a woman older than 75 with acute or convalescent COVID-19. The CDR3 runs from the conserved cysteine through the conserved F or W. Fields, in order: CDR3 DNA, CDR3 protein, V gene, D gene, clone size, J gene. A D gene is named only where the DNA matches it firmly. A clone size is listed for some rows: how often the clone was seen (once, few, many), or a class if it is expanded.

CDR3nt: TGCGCCAGCAGCCAAGATAGGGGGCGAGGCACTGAAGCTTTCTTT
CDR3aa: CASSQDRGRGTEAFF
v_gene: TRBV4-1
d_gene: TRBD1
abundance: NA
j_gene: TRBJ1-1

CDR3nt: TGTGCCAGCAGCTTGCCGGGGACTAGCGGGGGGGCGAGGGAGCAGTACTTC
CDR3aa: CASSLPGTSGGAREQYF
v_gene: TRBV5-4
d_gene: TRBD2
abundance: NA
j_gene: TRBJ2-7

CDR3nt: TGCGCCAGCAGCCGCCAGGGAGGCTCTGGAAACACCATATATTTT
CDR3aa: CASSRQGGSGNTIYF
v_gene: TRBV4-3
d_gene: NA
abundance: NA
j_gene: TRBJ1-3

CDR3nt: TGTGCCAGTAGTACCCAGACAGTCCGTAACACCGGGGAGCTGTTTTTT
CDR3aa: CASSTQTVRNTGELFF
v_gene: TRBV19
d_gene: NA
abundance: few
j_gene: TRBJ2-2

CDR3nt: TGTGCCAGCAGCCCTACAGGGGTGGGCACAGATACGCAGTATTTT
CDR3aa: CASSPTGVGTDTQYF
v_gene: TRBV7-9
d_gene: TRBD1
abundance: NA
j_gene: TRBJ2-3

CDR3nt: TGTGCCAGCAGCTCCCACAGGGGGCAGGACACCGGGGAGCTGTTTTTT
CDR3aa: CASSSHRGQDTGELFF
v_gene: TRBV11-3
d_gene: TRBD1
abundance: NA
j_gene: TRBJ2-2

CDR3nt: TGTGCCAGCAGCGGAACAGGGTCGCTCGACTACGAGCAGTACTTC
CDR3aa: CASSGTGSLDYEQYF
v_gene: TRBV5-6
d_gene: NA
abundance: NA
j_gene: TRBJ2-7

CDR3nt: TGTGCCAGCACCCGAACAGGGTTAGCTAACTATGGCTACACCTTC
CDR3aa: CASTRTGLANYGYTF
v_gene: TRBV5-6
d_gene: NA
abundance: NA
j_gene: TRBJ1-2

CDR3nt: TGTGCCAGCACCCACACCGTGAGGGGGACAGGGGGCAATCAGCCCCAGCATTTT
CDR3aa: CASTHTVRGTGGNQPQHF
v_gene: TRBV28
d_gene: TRBD1
abundance: NA
j_gene: TRBJ1-5

CDR3nt: TGTGCCAGCAGCTTAGCGTTGGGGGCTGCCACTAACTATGGCTACACCTTC
CDR3aa: CASSLALGAATNYGYTF
v_gene: TRBV11-2
d_gene: NA
abundance: NA
j_gene: TRBJ1-2

CDR3nt: TGTGCCAGTAGTTTACGGACTAGCGGGAGTCTAGATACGCAGTATTTT
CDR3aa: CASSLRTSGSLDTQYF
v_gene: TRBV19
d_gene: TRBD2
abundance: NA
j_gene: TRBJ2-3

CDR3nt: TGTGCCAGCAGCGTATCTCCGGGACTAGCGGGAGTTGAGCAGTACTTC
CDR3aa: CASSVSPGLAGVEQYF
v_gene: TRBV9
d_gene: TRBD2
abundance: NA
j_gene: TRBJ2-7

CDR3nt: TGTGCCAGCAGTGACCCCGGACTAGCGGTCTCCTACGAGCAGTACTTC
CDR3aa: CASSDPGLAVSYEQYF
v_gene: TRBV6-4
d_gene: TRBD2
abundance: NA
j_gene: TRBJ2-7

CDR3nt: TGTGCCAGTAGCGGCAGGGGGCTATTGGGCAATCAGCCCCAGCATTTT
CDR3aa: CASSGRGLLGNQPQHF
v_gene: TRBV19
d_gene: TRBD1
abundance: NA
j_gene: TRBJ1-5

CDR3nt: TGTGCCAGCTCCATATCGGGCAGGGGTACGCTTAACTATGGCTACACCTTC
CDR3aa: CASSISGRGTLNYGYTF
v_gene: TRBV18
d_gene: NA
abundance: NA
j_gene: TRBJ1-2

CDR3nt: TGCGCCAGCAGCCATATTAGCGGGGGGGCCGTAGAGACCCAGTACTTC
CDR3aa: CASSHISGGAVETQYF
v_gene: TRBV4-1
d_gene: TRBD2
abundance: NA
j_gene: TRBJ2-5

CDR3nt: TGCGCCAGCAGCTTGGAGCATGAGCAGTTCTTC
CDR3aa: CASSLEHEQFF
v_gene: TRBV5-1
d_gene: NA
abundance: once
j_gene: TRBJ2-1

CDR3nt: TGCGCCAGCAGCCAAGATCGAGGCAGGGTTTATGGCTACACCTTC
CDR3aa: CASSQDRGRVYGYTF
v_gene: TRBV4-3
d_gene: NA
abundance: few
j_gene: TRBJ1-2

CDR3nt: TGTGCCAGCTCACCGGGGAGTACAACTGGAAACACCATATATTTT
CDR3aa: CASSPGSTTGNTIYF
v_gene: TRBV18
d_gene: NA
abundance: NA
j_gene: TRBJ1-3

CDR3nt: TGTGCCATCGGGACAGGGGGGACCATGAACACTGAAGCTTTCTTT
CDR3aa: CAIGTGGTMNTEAFF
v_gene: TRBV10-3
d_gene: TRBD1
abundance: NA
j_gene: TRBJ1-1

CDR3nt: TGTGCCAGTAGTATTGGGGACTATACCTACGAGCAGTACTTC
CDR3aa: CASSIGDYTYEQYF
v_gene: TRBV19
d_gene: TRBD2
abundance: NA
j_gene: TRBJ2-7

CDR3nt: TGTGCCAGCAGTGAGCCGGGGAAAGCAGATACGCAGTATTTT
CDR3aa: CASSEPGKADTQYF
v_gene: TRBV6-1
d_gene: NA
abundance: NA
j_gene: TRBJ2-3

CDR3nt: TGCGCCAGCAGTGAGACAGCCCTCGAGCAGTACTTC
CDR3aa: CASSETALEQYF
v_gene: TRBV10-1
d_gene: NA
abundance: few
j_gene: TRBJ2-7

CDR3nt: TGTGCCAGTAGTAGAAGAGGGGGGACTAGCGGGTCCTACGAGCAGTACTTC
CDR3aa: CASSRRGGTSGSYEQYF
v_gene: TRBV19
d_gene: TRBD2
abundance: NA
j_gene: TRBJ2-7

CDR3nt: TGTGCCAGCAGTTTCGGGTTTAACCAGGGGACCCAGTACTTC
CDR3aa: CASSFGFNQGTQYF
v_gene: TRBV28
d_gene: NA
abundance: NA
j_gene: TRBJ2-5

CDR3nt: TGTGCCAGCACCGGAGGTCACAGTGCCTACGAGCAGTACTTC
CDR3aa: CASTGGHSAYEQYF
v_gene: TRBV2
d_gene: NA
abundance: NA
j_gene: TRBJ2-7

CDR3nt: TGTGCCAGCAGCACGTACAGGGGGCGGGGCACTGAAGCTTTCTTT
CDR3aa: CASSTYRGRGTEAFF
v_gene: TRBV7-8
d_gene: TRBD1
abundance: NA
j_gene: TRBJ1-1

CDR3nt: TGCGCCCCCAGCCGAAGCGGGGGGAGCTCCTACGAGCAGTACTTC
CDR3aa: CAPSRSGGSSYEQYF
v_gene: TRBV4-1
d_gene: TRBD2
abundance: NA
j_gene: TRBJ2-7

CDR3nt: TGTGCCAGCAGCCGAGACAGGCGGAGTCAGCCCCAGCATTTT
CDR3aa: CASSRDRRSQPQHF
v_gene: TRBV28
d_gene: NA
abundance: NA
j_gene: TRBJ1-5

CDR3nt: TGTGCCAGCAGCTTACTAGGGACTAGCGGGAAGAGCAATGAGCAGTTCTTC
CDR3aa: CASSLLGTSGKSNEQFF
v_gene: TRBV7-3
d_gene: TRBD2
abundance: NA
j_gene: TRBJ2-1

CDR3nt: TGTGCCAGCAGCTTAGCCGGGACAGCCAACACTGAAGCTTTCTTT
CDR3aa: CASSLAGTANTEAFF
v_gene: TRBV7-2
d_gene: TRBD1
abundance: once
j_gene: TRBJ1-1

CDR3nt: TGTGCCAGCAGCCCTGGCCTACGACAGGGGGGGCGAGAGACCCAGTACTTC
CDR3aa: CASSPGLRQGGRETQYF
v_gene: TRBV5-4
d_gene: TRBD1
abundance: NA
j_gene: TRBJ2-5